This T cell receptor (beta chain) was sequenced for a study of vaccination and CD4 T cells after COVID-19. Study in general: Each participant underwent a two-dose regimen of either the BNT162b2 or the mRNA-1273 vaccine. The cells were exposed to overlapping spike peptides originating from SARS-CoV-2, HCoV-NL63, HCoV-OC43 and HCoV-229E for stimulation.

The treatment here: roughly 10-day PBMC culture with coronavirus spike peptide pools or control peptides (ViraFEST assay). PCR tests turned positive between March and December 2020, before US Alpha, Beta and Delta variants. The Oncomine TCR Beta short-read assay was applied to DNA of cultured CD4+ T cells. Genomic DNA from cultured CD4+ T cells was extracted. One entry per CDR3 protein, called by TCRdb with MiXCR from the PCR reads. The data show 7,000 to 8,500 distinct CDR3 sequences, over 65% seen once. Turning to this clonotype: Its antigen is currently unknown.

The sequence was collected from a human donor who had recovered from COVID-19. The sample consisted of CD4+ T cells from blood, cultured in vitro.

CDR3 amino acids: CASRYRGEETQYF. In DNA, the CDR3 is TGTGCCAGTAGGTACAGAGGTGAGGAGACCCAGTACTTC. This chain connects TRBV19 to TRBJ2-5; D gene unclear. In germline, CDR1 is LNHDA, CDR2 SQIVND (reference sequence). Trimming stripped 6 bases from V and 5 bases from J, with 13 bases between. The CDR3 has 13 residues. Using reference TRBV19 and TRBJ2-5 for the parts outside the CDR3, the full variable domain is DGGITQSPKYLFRKEGQNVTLSCEQNLNHDAMYWYRQDPGQGLRLIYYSQIVNDFQKGDIAEGYSVSREKKESFPLTVTSAQKNPTAFYLCASRYRGEETQYFGPGTRLLVL.